The rows below give T cell receptor beta chains drawn from one sample of a study of shared clonotypes between healthy human individuals. Profiled with immunoSEQ multiplex PCR; TCRdb holds only in-frame clones, not every one. The sample lists about 1 million clones, 65% to 75% occurring once. Sequencing was carried out using memory CD4+ T cells sorted from blood. The source is a man younger than 30 in good health. Both conserved end residues are part of each CDR3. Each record gives: D gene, clone size, J gene, V gene, CDR3 DNA, CDR3 protein. The D gene is left open where the match is weak. Some rows have no size entry. The others give once, few or many, or a class for an expanded clone.

.,few,TRBJ2-4,TRBV30,TGTGCCTGGAGCCTCGACAGCAAAGCCAAAAACATTCAGTACTTC,CAWSLDSKAKNIQYF
.,.,TRBJ1-2,TRBV5-6,TGTGCCAGCAGCTTGGATGGCGGATATGGCTACACCTTC,CASSLDGGYGYTF
.,.,TRBJ1-1,TRBV5-1,TGCGCCAGCAGCTATCGATCGGGGCTTGAAGCTTTCTTT,CASSYRSGLEAFF
TRBD1,few,TRBJ1-4,TRBV5-1,TGCGCCAGCAGCTTGGGGACAGGGGCTGCGGATGAAAAACTGTTTTTT,CASSLGTGAADEKLFF
TRBD1,.,TRBJ2-3,TRBV2,TGTGCCAGCAGTTCCGACAGGGTAGGCACAGATACGCAGTATTTT,CASSSDRVGTDTQYF
TRBD1,.,TRBJ1-5,TRBV15,TGTGCCACCAGTCGACAGGGTAGCAATCAGCCCCAGCATTTT,CATSRQGSNQPQHF
.,few,TRBJ2-3,TRBV9,TGTGCCAGCAGCGTAGATTGGTATAGCACAGATACGCAGTATTTT,CASSVDWYSTDTQYF
.,.,TRBJ1-2,TRBV7-2,TGTGCCAGCACCCTAGAGGCGGGCGACAGACTTTATGGCTACACCTTC,CASTLEAGDRLYGYTF
.,few,TRBJ2-5,TRBV19,TGTGCCAGTAGCAAGACCGGGGAGGGGGCCCAGTACTTC,CASSKTGEGAQYF
.,once,TRBJ2-3,TRBV5-1,TGCGCCAGCAGCTCGGGACAACATAAGGGCGGCGCAGATACGCAGTATTTT,CASSSGQHKGGADTQYF
TRBD1,.,TRBJ2-1,TRBV6-4,TGTGCCAGCAGTCACGGGACAGGGAACGTCAATGAGCAGTTCTTC,CASSHGTGNVNEQFF
.,.,TRBJ2-1,TRBV18,TGTGCCAGCTCACGGGGCGGGTACAATGAGCAGTTCTTC,CASSRGGYNEQFF
.,.,TRBJ2-3,TRBV5-1,TGCGCCAGCAGCTTGGATCCGGACCCCACAGATACGCAGTATTTT,CASSLDPDPTDTQYF
.,few,TRBJ2-5,TRBV6-6,TGTGCCAGCAGTTACGTCAGTCAAGAGACCCAGTACTTC,CASSYVSQETQYF
.,.,TRBJ2-5,TRBV7-9,TGTGCCAGCAGCCCACCCGCGGCGGAGACCCAGTACTTC,CASSPPAAETQYF
.,.,TRBJ2-1,TRBV10-3,TGTGCCACTGGTCTGGTTACCAATGAGCAGTTCTTC,CATGLVTNEQFF
.,few,TRBJ2-7,TRBV10-1,TGCGCCAGCAGTGCCCTGGACGGGGTCTACGAGCAGTACTTC,CASSALDGVYEQYF
TRBD1,.,TRBJ2-7,TRBV5-1,TGCGCCAGCAGCTTGAGGGGGCGAAACGAGCAGTACTTC,CASSLRGRNEQYF
TRBD1,few,TRBJ2-4,TRBV13,TGTGCCAGCAGTTGGACAGGGAGGTCTGCCAAAAACATTCAGTACTTC,CASSWTGRSAKNIQYF
.,.,TRBJ1-4,TRBV2,TGTGCCAGTCATCAGGAGTCAATGGATGAAAAACTGTTTTTT,CASHQESMDEKLFF
.,.,TRBJ2-3,TRBV18,TGTGCCAGCTCAGGGGCCGGGGGGCCGGCCGACACGCAGTATTTT,CASSGAGGPADTQYF
TRBD1,few,TRBJ1-2,TRBV28,TGTGCCAGCACCATAGGAGGGGGCGGTAGGGGCTACACCTTC,CASTIGGGGRGYTF
.,.,TRBJ2-7,TRBV6-1,TGTGCCAGCAGTGAAGGGGAATACGAGCAGTACTTC,CASSEGEYEQYF
.,.,TRBJ2-3,TRBV15,TGTGCCACCAGCAGAGGGGGCAGGAACACAGATACGCAGTATTTT,CATSRGGRNTDTQYF
.,.,TRBJ1-4,TRBV6-6,TGTGCCCGACGCCTGGGAGAACCCCTTGAAAAACTGTTTTTT,CARRLGEPLEKLFF
.,few,TRBJ2-3,TRBV5-4,TGTGCCAGCAGCTTGTCAGGCGGGGGCCGCACAGATACGCAGTATTTT,CASSLSGGGRTDTQYF
.,once,TRBJ2-3,TRBV7-8,TGTGCCAGCAGCTCCGACAGGACCTATCGGGGCACAGATACGCAGTATTTT,CASSSDRTYRGTDTQYF
TRBD1,.,TRBJ2-4,TRBV6-5,TGTGCCAGCAGGGGACAGGGCTGGAACATTCAGTACTTC,CASRGQGWNIQYF
.,.,TRBJ2-7,TRBV7-2,TGTGCCAGCAGCTTAGCAGGGACTCCTTCCGAGCAGTACTTC,CASSLAGTPSEQYF
TRBD1,.,TRBJ2-5,TRBV19,TGTGCCAGTAGTCGGACAGGGAGTAAAGAGACCCAGTACTTC,CASSRTGSKETQYF
TRBD1,.,TRBJ2-7,TRBV11-2,TGTGCCAGCAGCCTCGGACAGGGGCCCTACGAGCAGTACTTC,CASSLGQGPYEQYF
.,.,TRBJ2-5,TRBV11-2,TGTGCCAGCAGCTTAAACGTGGGGAAGACCCAGTACTTC,CASSLNVGKTQYF
TRBD1,once,TRBJ1-1,TRBV14,TGTGCCAGCAGCCAAGTTGGGACAGGGGCTTTCTTT,CASSQVGTGAFF
.,once,TRBJ1-1,TRBV6-5,TGTGCCACCCTTATCAGGGGCAGTAACACTGAAGCTTTCTTT,CATLIRGSNTEAFF
TRBD1,.,TRBJ1-1,TRBV27,TGTGCCAGCAGACCAACAGGGGCCACTGAAGCTTTCTTT,CASRPTGATEAFF
.,.,TRBJ2-4,TRBV6-1,TGTGCCAGCAGTGACAGATGGAAAAACATTCAGTACTTC,CASSDRWKNIQYF
.,once,TRBJ2-1,TRBV7-2,TGTGCCAGCAGCTCCCAGGGGTCGAGCTCCTACAATGAGCAGTTCTTC,CASSSQGSSSYNEQFF
TRBD2,.,TRBJ2-7,TRBV27,TGTGCCAGCGGAACCACCCCCGGACTAGCGTATGGCTACGAGCAGTACTTC,CASGTTPGLAYGYEQYF
TRBD1,.,TRBJ2-1,TRBV18,TGTGCCAGCTCACCGGAGACAGGGGTGGGTGAGCAGTTCTTC,CASSPETGVGEQFF
.,.,TRBJ2-3,TRBV29-1,TGCAGCGTTGGGACTCCCCTGTATGCGCAGTATTTT,CSVGTPLYAQYF
TRBD2,.,TRBJ2-2,TRBV5-4,TGTGCCAGCAGCTTGACTAGCGGGGACACCGGGGAGCTGTTTTTT,CASSLTSGDTGELFF
TRBD2,.,TRBJ2-3,TRBV7-2,TGTGCCAGCAGCTTAGCGGGGACTACCGGTACGCAGTATTTT,CASSLAGTTGTQYF
.,.,TRBJ1-1,TRBV7-8,TGTGCCAGCAGCTTACGGTCCGGGGGCGGGGAAGCTTTCTTT,CASSLRSGGGEAFF
.,.,TRBJ2-4,TRBV15,TGTGCCACCAGCAGAGAAGGGGGGAGCAACATTCAGTACTTC,CATSREGGSNIQYF
.,.,TRBJ2-1,TRBV5-6,TGTGCCAGCAGCTTGGACTGGGGGAATGAGCAGTTCTTC,CASSLDWGNEQFF
.,.,TRBJ1-5,TRBV11-2,TGTGCCAGCAGCCAAGTCAATCAGCCCCAGCATTTT,CASSQVNQPQHF
.,.,TRBJ1-3,TRBV11-2,TGTGCCAGCAGCCTCCGACAGCGGGACTCTGGAAACACCATATATTTT,CASSLRQRDSGNTIYF
.,.,TRBJ2-5,TRBV11-2,TGTGCCAGCAGCCCGTGGGACAACCAAGAGACCCAGTACTTC,CASSPWDNQETQYF